These 15 T cell receptor beta chains were sequenced from one sample in a study of blood T cell repertoires in COVID-19. Libraries were prepared by immunoSEQ multiplex PCR; TCRdb keeps only in-frame clonotypes and omits some of them. The profile shows 120,000 to 150,000 clones, approximately 86% of them singletons. Input material: peripheral blood. Source of these receptors: a woman in her 50s with acute or convalescent COVID-19.

The CDR3 coding sequence is TGCGCCAGCAGCCAAGCCACGGGGACCGGGGAGCTGTTTTTT. Encoded protein: CASSQATGTGELFF. The chain combines TRBV4-1 with TRBJ2-2; tentative D call: TRBD2 (5 bases). CDR1 is MGHRA, CDR2 YSYEKL, per germline. V was cut by 1 base and J by 5 bases, with 8 bases left in between. This CDR3 has 14 amino acids.

This clone was observed many times. The V call is TRBV19, the J call TRBJ2-1; TRBD1 aligns across 9 bases. With V trimmed by 4 bases and J by 7 bases, 5 bases remained unmatched. Germline assignment: CDR1 LNHDA and CDR2 SQIVND (reference sequence). The CDR3 is made up of 14 amino acids. DNA for the CDR3: TGTGCCAGTAGTACCCGGGACAGGGTGAATGAGCAGTTCTTC. It encodes CASSTRDRVNEQFF. The full variable domain, in which reference TRBV19 and TRBJ2-1 provide the parts outside the CDR3, is DGGITQSPKYLFRKEGQNVTLSCEQNLNHDAMYWYRQDPGQGLRLIYYSQIVNDFQKGDIAEGYSVSREKKESFPLTVTSAQKNPTAFYLCASSTRDRVNEQFFGPGTRLTVL.

CDR3 coding DNA: TGCGCCAGCAGCTTGGCCGAGGGGGGACAGGGGAACTATGGCTACACCTTC. Amino acid sequence: CASSLAEGGQGNYGYTF. The chain is built from TRBV5-1 and TRBJ1-2, with TRBD1 matching over 10 bases. The J segment lost 2 bases and the V segment lost 0 bases, leaving 7 bases of the junction unmatched. Germline-derived CDR1 and CDR2 are SGHRS and YFSETQ. This CDR3 is 17 amino acids long.

J is TRBJ1-2 and V is TRBV27, with a tentative D call TRBD1 (5 bases). Germline CDR1 reads MNHEY; CDR2 reads SMNVEV (reference sequence). Trimming removed 3 bases at V and 5 bases at J, with 13 bases between. The CDR3 runs to 14 residues. CDR3 sequence reads: CASSFSGTSYGYTF. The CDR3 DNA follows: TGTGCCAGCAGTTTCTCCGGGACTTCATATGGCTACACCTTC.

The CDR3 loop reads CASSEEAPPLHNEQFF. The CDR3 bases are TGTGCCAGCAGTGAAGAGGCCCCGCCACTACACAATGAGCAGTTCTTC. The chain is built from TRBV6-1 and TRBJ2-1; no clear D gene. The V end lost 1 base, the J end lost 5 bases, and 15 bases lay between the germline ends. CDR3 length: 16 amino acids. Germline V gene data show CDR1 as MNHNS and CDR2 as SASEGT.

The chain links TRBV19 to TRBJ1-6; the match to TRBD1 covers 7 bases. The CDR3 runs 15 residues. Germline V lookup: CDR1 LNHDA, CDR2 SQIVND (reference sequence). Germline trimming cut 3 bases from V and 9 bases from J; bases unmatched to any gene: 8. In DNA, the CDR3 is TGTGCCAGTAGTATCGACAGGGAGACGGTTTCACCCCTCCACTTT. As protein: CASSIDRETVSPLHF.

The J gene is TRBJ2-7, the V gene TRBV6-5; D remains ambiguous. The germline V and J ends were trimmed by 6 bases and 2 bases, with 14 bases remaining between them. CDR3 length equals 14 residues. Looked up from germline, CDR1 is MNHEY and CDR2 is SVGAGI. CDR3 protein: CASRSSRVTYEQYF. The CDR3, as DNA: TGTGCCAGCAGGTCCTCTCGGGTAACCTACGAGCAGTACTTC.

The chain links TRBV20-1 to TRBJ1-2; 7 nucleotides agree with TRBD1. After removal of 7 bases from V and 6 bases from J, the junction contained 5 bases not matched to a gene. The CDR3 covers 11 residues. Germline values: CDR1 DFQATT, CDR2 SNEGSKA (reference sequence). CDR3: CSVSGTDGYTF. The CDR3 region has the DNA TGCAGTGTTTCCGGGACAGATGGCTACACCTTC.

V and J are TRBV9 and TRBJ1-6; 8 bases fit TRBD1. Germline CDR1 SGDLS, CDR2 YYNGEE. The CDR3 extends over 18 amino acids. V gave up 3 bases and J gave up 6 bases; unmatched junction bases: 14. The CDR3 spells CASSATLQGAHGNSPLHF. CDR3 bases: TGTGCCAGCAGCGCCACCCTCCAGGGGGCCCATGGTAATTCACCCCTCCACTTT.

The chain couples TRBV5-8 to TRBJ1-1; D remains unclear. V gave up 1 base and J gave up 1 base, with 11 bases separating them. The V gene's germline CDR1 is SGHTS and CDR2 YDEGEE. This CDR3 is built from 15 residues. DNA of the CDR3: TGTGCCAGCAGCTTGCCAGGCGCCGGGAACACTGAAGCTTTCTTT. Translating gives CASSLPGAGNTEAFF. Using reference TRBV5-8 and TRBJ1-1 for the parts outside the CDR3, the full variable domain is EAGVTQSPTHLIKTRGQQATLRCSPISGHTSVYWYQQALGLGLQFLLWYDEGEERNRGNFPPRFSGRQFPNYSSELNVNALELEDSALYLCASSLPGAGNTEAFFGQGTRLTVV.

The J gene is TRBJ1-2, the V gene TRBV19, with 7 bases matching TRBD1. Unmatched junction bases numbered 11, after V lost 9 bases and J lost 4 bases. In germline, CDR1 is LNHDA, CDR2 SQIVND (reference sequence). The CDR3 runs 14 residues. CDR3 sequence reads: CASQGTGVGYGYTF. The CDR3 nucleotides are TGTGCCAGCCAAGGTACAGGGGTGGGCTATGGCTACACCTTC. Variable domain in full (rest from reference TRBV19 and TRBJ1-2): DGGITQSPKYLFRKEGQNVTLSCEQNLNHDAMYWYRQDPGQGLRLIYYSQIVNDFQKGDIAEGYSVSREKKESFPLTVTSAQKNPTAFYLCASQGTGVGYGYTFGSGTRLTVV.

The chain recombines TRBV24-1 with TRBJ2-7; 7 bases are shared with TRBD1. The germline V gene encodes CDR1 KGHDR and CDR2 SFDVKD. This CDR3 is built from 15 residues. The V and J ends lost 7 bases and 0 bases, in that order; junction bases with no gene match: 8. Here the CDR3 DNA reads TGTGCCACCAGCGGTAGCCGGGACAGCTCCTACGAGCAGTACTTC. This encodes CATSGSRDSSYEQYF.

V is TRBV4-2 and J is TRBJ2-5; TRBD1 is a possible D gene (7 bases). CDR3 length equals 16 residues. CDR1 and CDR2 (germline): LGHNA, YNFKEQ. Between the trimmed V and J ends, which lost 0 bases and 5 bases, there was a span of 16 bases. CDR3 sequence reads: CASSQDQGGGGETQYF. CDR3 nucleotide sequence: TGTGCCAGCAGCCAAGATCAGGGGGGAGGTGGGGAGACCCAGTACTTC.

The chain couples TRBV5-1 to TRBJ1-6; D remains unclear. CDR1 and CDR2 (germline): SGHRS, YFSETQ. The germline V and J ends were trimmed by 1 base and 8 bases, with 10 bases remaining between them. This CDR3 has 14 residues. The CDR3 region is CASSLRRGDSPLHF. Written as DNA, the CDR3 is TGCGCCAGCAGCTTGAGGCGGGGAGATTCACCCCTCCACTTT.

This chain uses TRBV7-2 with TRBJ2-1; 13 nucleotides line up with TRBD2. Germline lookup yields CDR1 SGHTA and CDR2 FQGNSA. The CDR3 has 16 amino acids. After removal of 5 bases from V and 8 bases from J, the junction contained 9 bases not matched to a gene. The chain's CDR3 is CASSLQTSGGIYEQFF. CDR3 in DNA: TGTGCCAGCAGCCTCCAGACTAGCGGGGGGATATATGAGCAGTTCTTC.